A single sample is the source of the 23 T cell receptor beta chains below, sequenced in a study of vaccination and CD4 T cells after COVID-19. Stated treatment: roughly 10-day PBMC culture with coronavirus spike peptide pools or control peptides (ViraFEST assay). Antigens for these TCRs are unknown. The Oncomine TCR Beta short-read assay was applied to DNA of cultured CD4+ T cells. Each CDR3 protein gets one entry after TCRdb re-called the PCR reads with MiXCR. The sample shows around 6,000 distinct CDR3 sequences, around 18% of them seen only once. The sample comprised CD4+ T cells from blood, cultured in vitro. Every receptor here comes from a human donor who had recovered from COVID-19.

This clonotype has only a few counts. V usage is TRBV7-3 and J usage is TRBJ2-5; 13 nucleotides align to TRBD2. Unmatched junction bases numbered 7, after V lost 1 base and J lost 5 bases. Germline V gives CDR1 SGHTA, CDR2 FQGTGA. The CDR3 has 17 residues. The CDR3 spells CASSLRPGLAGYETQYF. In DNA, the CDR3 is TGTGCCAGCAGCTTAAGACCGGGACTAGCGGGATATGAGACCCAGTACTTC.

The chain has TRBV6-5 and TRBJ1-6; tentatively, D is TRBD1 (5 bases). The germline gives CDR1 MNHEY, CDR2 SVGAGI. V lost 4 bases and J lost 5, with 9 bases in between. The CDR3 runs 14 residues. The CDR3 loop is CASSLGLDNSPLHF. The CDR3, as DNA: TGTGCCAGCAGTTTGGGGCTAGATAATTCACCCCTCCACTTT.

The table lists this clonotype with a few counts. The chain couples TRBV2 to TRBJ1-2; 7 nucleotides align to TRBD1. The CDR3 sequence is 14 residues long. Germline trimming cut 7 bases from V and 7 bases from J; bases unmatched to any gene: 12. Germline V gene sequence: CDR1 SNHLY, CDR2 FYNNEI. The CDR3: CASTREGAEGGYTF. The CDR3 DNA follows: TGTGCCAGCACCAGGGAGGGGGCGGAGGGTGGCTACACCTTC. Looking up the rest from reference TRBV2 and TRBJ1-2 gives the full variable domain: EPEVTQTPSHQVTQMGQEVILRCVPISNHLYFYWYRQILGQKVEFLVSFYNNEISEKSEIFDDQFSVERPDGSNFTLKIRSTKLEDSAMYFCASTREGAEGGYTFGSGTRLTVV.

This clonotype is labeled medium-sized. The chain carries TRBV20-1 and TRBJ2-1, with 14 bases that match TRBD2. V trimming: 3 bases; J trimming: 8 bases; junction bases outside the gene matches: 9. The CDR3 has 16 amino acids. Germline CDR1 DFQATT, CDR2 SNEGSKA (reference sequence). The CDR3 nucleotides read TGCAGTGCTAGGGTCCCGACTAGCGGGAGGGGCGATGAGCAGTTCTTC. Its protein is CSARVPTSGRGDEQFF.

The chain recombines TRBV4-3 with TRBJ1-3, with a possible D match to TRBD1 (6 bases). Trimming cost V 4 bases and J 4 bases, with 11 bases left between them. CDR1 is LGHNA and CDR2 is YSLEER in the germline V gene. The CDR3 consists of 14 residues. The CDR3 DNA sequence: TGCGCCAGCAGCCCAGGCACAGGGGGAAACACCATATATTTT. It yields the protein CASSPGTGGNTIYF.

By sample fraction, this clonotype is medium-sized. The gene calls are TRBV11-3 and TRBJ2-7; 9 nucleotides line up with TRBD1. The germline V gene encodes CDR1 SGHNT and CDR2 YENEEA. The CDR3 sequence is 15 residues long. The V segment lost 3 bases and the J segment 4 bases; nucleotides outside the gene matches: 7. The CDR3 loop reads CASSLETGTGYEQYF. Here the CDR3 DNA reads TGTGCCAGCAGCTTGGAAACCGGGACAGGGTACGAGCAGTACTTC.

The chain combines TRBV29-1 with TRBJ1-3; D is ambiguous. Trimming pared 4 bases from V and 1 base from J, leaving 5 bases between. Germline V lookup: CDR1 SQVTM, CDR2 ANQGSEA. The length of the CDR3 is 12 residues. The CDR3 region has the DNA TGCAGCGTTGTTCCTTCTGGAAACACCATATATTTT. Its protein is CSVVPSGNTIYF.

This clonotype was recorded a few times. The chain is built from TRBV28 and TRBJ2-1, with 8 bases that match TRBD2. The CDR3 has 15 residues. Trimming took 7 bases from V and 9 from J; bases not matched to a gene: 14. The germline CDR1 and CDR2 sequences are MDHEN and SYDVKM. The CDR3: CASTLAGLVGGEQFF. The CDR3 DNA sequence: TGTGCCAGCACCTTAGCGGGACTAGTAGGCGGTGAGCAGTTCTTC.

By sample fraction, this clonotype is medium-sized. The chain employs TRBV7-9 and TRBJ1-1, with D hard to call. Trimming removed 1 base from V and 0 bases from J, with 6 bases in between. CDR3 length: 14 residues. The V gene's germline CDR1 is SEHNR and CDR2 FQNEAQ (reference sequence). CDR3 bases: TGTGCCAGCAGCTTAGAAGGGATGAACACTGAAGCTTTCTTT. Translated, it gives CASSLEGMNTEAFF.

The V and J genes are TRBV11-3 and TRBJ2-2; tentative D call: TRBD2 (5 bases). This CDR3 comprises 20 residues. Germline values: CDR1 SGHNT, CDR2 YENEEA. The V gene lost 2 bases and the J gene lost 1 base, with 23 bases spanning the gap. CDR3 nucleotide sequence: TGTGCCAGCAGCTTAAGCGGCTGGCTGGCCGGTCCGGGGAACACCGGGGAGCTGTTTTTT. Its translation: CASSLSGWLAGPGNTGELFF. The whole variable domain, remainder taken from reference TRBV11-3 and TRBJ2-2, is EAGVVQSPRYKIIEKKQPVAFWCNPISGHNTLYWYLQNLGQGPELLIRYENEEAVDDSQLPKDRFSAERLKGVDSTLKIQPAELGDSAVYLCASSLSGWLAGPGNTGELFFGEGSRLTVL.

This chain links TRBV7-2 with TRBJ1-6; D gene ambiguous. Germline V gene lookup returns CDR1 SGHTA and CDR2 FQGNSA. The CDR3 loop spans 15 amino acids. V was shortened by 0 bases and J by 7 bases, with 10 bases between the two germline ends. The CDR3 region has the DNA TGTGCCAGCAGCTTAGCTTACGGCGCCAATTCACCCCTCCACTTT. Translated: CASSLAYGANSPLHF.

This clonotype was counted only a few times. The rearrangement uses TRBV20-1 and TRBJ2-7; weak D call: TRBD1 (5 bases). The length of the CDR3 is 15 residues. The germline V gene has CDR1 DFQATT and CDR2 SNEGSKA (reference sequence). Trimming took off 0 bases at V and 0 bases at J, with 12 bases between the two ends. CDR3 sequence reads: CSAREQATNSYEQYF. The CDR3 region has the DNA TGCAGTGCTAGAGAACAGGCTACTAACTCCTACGAGCAGTACTTC.

Written as DNA, the CDR3 is TGTGCCATCAGTGGCACAGGGGACACTGAAGCTTTCTTT. Protein product: CAISGTGDTEAFF. The J gene is TRBJ1-1, the V gene TRBV10-3, with TRBD1 identical over 7 bases. Germline V gives CDR1 ENHRY, CDR2 SYGVKD. The CDR3 consists of 13 residues. The J segment lost 3 bases and the V segment lost 4 bases, leaving 2 bases of the junction unmatched.

The V and J genes are TRBV6-1 and TRBJ1-4; D is unresolved. CDR3 length equals 12 residues. The germline V gene encodes CDR1 MNHNS and CDR2 SASEGT. Between the trimmed V and J ends, which lost 4 bases and 6 bases, there was a span of 6 bases. For the CDR3, the DNA is TGTGCCAGCAGTGTTGGGGATGAAAAACTGTTTTTT. This gives the protein CASSVGDEKLFF.

This clonotype was seen more than once but under ten times. The CDR3 sequence is CASSQGQGNSPLHF. In DNA form, the CDR3 reads TGTGCCAGCAGCCAGGGACAGGGGAATTCACCCCTCCACTTT. This chain joins TRBV12-1 and TRBJ1-6; the DNA was not compared with TRBD1, the D call given in the table. TRBV12-1 is assigned pseudogene status. This CDR3 is 14 amino acids long.

J is TRBJ1-5 and V is TRBV2; D is perhaps TRBD1 (5 bases). Germline values: CDR1 SNHLY, CDR2 FYNNEI. This CDR3 contains 13 residues. Trimming removed 9 bases from V and 7 bases from J, with 16 bases in between. In DNA form, the CDR3 reads TGTGCCAGTAACCGGGACCGGGACCAGCCCCAGCATTTT. This encodes CASNRDRDQPQHF.

This clonotype has a handful of counts. J is TRBJ2-5 and V is TRBV10-3; 14 nucleotides match TRBD2. V shed 5 bases, J shed 1 base, and the junction held 3 bases outside the gene matches. The CDR3 sequence is 16 residues long. Germline loops: CDR1 ENHRY, CDR2 SYGVKD. CDR3: CAISKGLAGGQETQYF. DNA of the CDR3: TGTGCCATCAGTAAAGGACTAGCGGGGGGCCAAGAGACCCAGTACTTC.

The gene calls are TRBV28 and TRBJ1-2, with TRBD1 as a possible D gene (6 bases). Germline CDR1 is MDHEN and CDR2 is SYDVKM. The CDR3 contains 13 residues. Trimming removed 2 bases from V and 4 bases from J, with 8 bases in between. CDR3 sequence (DNA): TGTGCCAGCAGTTTAGGGGGCGGCTATGGCTACACCTTC. This translates into CASSLGGGYGYTF.

The chain is built from TRBV11-2 and TRBJ2-2; no definite D call. Trimming stripped 5 bases from V and 6 bases from J, with 10 bases between. This CDR3 has 13 residues. CDR1 SGHAT and CDR2 FQNNGV come from the germline V gene. The CDR3, as DNA: TGTGCCAGCAGCCCTAACGTTCCCGGGGAGCTGTTTTTT. Translating it yields CASSPNVPGELFF.

This clonotype was seen only a few times. The chain recombines TRBV20-1 with TRBJ1-1, with D possibly being TRBD1 (5 bases). From germline, CDR1 is DFQATT and CDR2 SNEGSKA (reference sequence). The CDR3 runs to 13 residues. Trimming removed 4 bases from V and 4 bases from J, with 13 bases in between. CDR3 DNA sequence: TGCAGTGCTAAAGTAGCCGGGGGCACTGAAGCTTTCTTT. This encodes CSAKVAGGTEAFF.

The chain uses TRBV28 and TRBJ2-5; 10 nucleotides align to TRBD2. Trimming removed 6 bases from V and 8 bases from J; junction bases left unmatched: 12. This CDR3 comprises 15 residues. CDR1 and CDR2 (germline): MDHEN, SYDVKM. Here the CDR3 DNA reads TGTGCCAGCAGCCCCACCCGGGCTAGCGGGAGTACCCAGTACTTC. It is translated as CASSPTRASGSTQYF.

About this clonotype itself: At one boundary the junction diverges from the germline segment, which might be a read error. The chain couples TRBV25-1 to TRBJ1-5, with D uncertain. Germline CDR1 is MGHDK and CDR2 is SYGVNS. The CDR3 sequence is 14 residues long. The CDR3, as DNA: TGTACCAGCAGTGAGGCTCGAGGAAATCAGCCCCAGCATTTT. Translated, it gives CTSSEARGNQPQHF.

The chain has TRBV18 and TRBJ1-1, with 9 bases fitting TRBD1. The V and J ends lost 0 bases and 3 bases, in that order; junction bases with no gene match: 2. The V gene's germline CDR1 is KGHSH and CDR2 LQKENI. The length of the CDR3 is 15 residues. CDR3 in DNA: TGTGCCAGCTCACCACCGACAGGGGGTGACACTGAAGCTTTCTTT. Its translation: CASSPPTGGDTEAFF.